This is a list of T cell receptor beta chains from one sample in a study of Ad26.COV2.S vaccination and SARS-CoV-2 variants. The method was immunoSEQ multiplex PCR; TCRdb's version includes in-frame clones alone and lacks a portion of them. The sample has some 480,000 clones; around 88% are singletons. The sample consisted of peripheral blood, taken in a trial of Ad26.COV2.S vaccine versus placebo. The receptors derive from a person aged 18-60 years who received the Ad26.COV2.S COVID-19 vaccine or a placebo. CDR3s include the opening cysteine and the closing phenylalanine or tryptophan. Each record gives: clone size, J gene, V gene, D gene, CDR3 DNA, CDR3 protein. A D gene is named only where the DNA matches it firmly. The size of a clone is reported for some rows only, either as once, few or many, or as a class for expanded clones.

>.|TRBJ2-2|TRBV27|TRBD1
TGTGCCAGCAGTTTCCTGGACAGGGCGCACACCGGGGAGCTGTTTTTT
CASSFLDRAHTGELFF
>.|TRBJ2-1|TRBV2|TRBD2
TGTGCCAGCTCCCCGACTAGCGGGTCCGTTTTCAACAATGAGCAGTTCTTC
CASSPTSGSVFNNEQFF
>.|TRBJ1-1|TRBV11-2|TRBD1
TGTGCCAGCAGCTCCCGGGACAGGTCCCAGGGACATCTGAACACTGAAGCTTTCTTT
CASSSRDRSQGHLNTEAFF
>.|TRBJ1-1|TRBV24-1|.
TGTGCCACCAGTGATGCAGGGATGGGGGGGAACACTGAAGCTTTCTTT
CATSDAGMGGNTEAFF
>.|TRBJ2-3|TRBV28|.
TGTGCCACCTCAGGGGTGGGGTGGGCGGATACGCAGTATTTT
CATSGVGWADTQYF
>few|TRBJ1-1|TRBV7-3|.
TGTGCCAGCAGCCCCACTGGGGGGCCCATGAACACTGAAGCTTTCTTT
CASSPTGGPMNTEAFF
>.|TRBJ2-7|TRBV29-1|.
TGCAGCGTGTCTGGAGGAGCGGGTTTTCTGAGCTCCTACGAGCAGTACTTC
CSVSGGAGFLSSYEQYF
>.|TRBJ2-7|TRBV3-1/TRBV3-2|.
TGTGCCAGCAGCCAACAGTGGTACGAGCAGTACTTC
CASSQQWYEQYF
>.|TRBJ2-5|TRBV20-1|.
TGCAGTGCGAGCCTAGTCGGGACCCAGTACTTC
CSASLVGTQYF
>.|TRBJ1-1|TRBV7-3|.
TGTGCCAGCAGCTTAAGTCCAGGGGCGGGCACTGAAGCTTTCTTT
CASSLSPGAGTEAFF
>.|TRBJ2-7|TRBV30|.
TGTGCCTGGAGGGGAGTCCCCTACGAGCAGTACTTC
CAWRGVPYEQYF
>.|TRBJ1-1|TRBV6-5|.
TGTGCCAGCAGTCTACAGGGGAACACTGAAGCTTTCTTT
CASSLQGNTEAFF
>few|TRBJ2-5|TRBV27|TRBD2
TGTGCCAGCAGTCCGAGACTAGCGGGAGGCCAGGAGACCCAGTACTTC
CASSPRLAGGQETQYF
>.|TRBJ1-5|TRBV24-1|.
TGTGCCACCAGTGATTCAGAGGCTTGGACGGTAGGGCAGCCCCAGCATTTT
CATSDSEAWTVGQPQHF
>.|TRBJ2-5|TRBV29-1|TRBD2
TGCAGCGTTGTTGTTGCCGGGACTAGGAGTCAAGAGACCCAGTACTTC
CSVVVAGTRSQETQYF
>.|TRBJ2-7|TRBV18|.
TGTGCCAGCTCACCACGCGGCAGCTCCTACGAGCAGTACTTC
CASSPRGSSYEQYF
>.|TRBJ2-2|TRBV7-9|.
TGTGCCAGCAGCTTAACTGGCAGCACCGGGGAGCTGTTTTTT
CASSLTGSTGELFF
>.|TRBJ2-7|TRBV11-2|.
TGTGCCAGCAGCTTATCGGGCAACTCCTACGAGCAGTACTTC
CASSLSGNSYEQYF
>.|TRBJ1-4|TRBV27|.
TGTGCCAGCAGGGCACCGGCAACTAATGAAAAACTGTTTTTT
CASRAPATNEKLFF
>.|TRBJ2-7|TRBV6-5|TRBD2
TGTGCCAGCAGCGGCCGTAGCGGGAGGTTAAACGAGCAGTACTTC
CASSGRSGRLNEQYF
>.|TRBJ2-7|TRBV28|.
TGTGCCAGCAGTCCACCCGGGTTAGCTCGCGAGCAGTACTTC
CASSPPGLAREQYF
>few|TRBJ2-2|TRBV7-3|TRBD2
TGTGCCAGCAGCATAGCGGGAGCTGGCACCGGGGAGCTGTTTTTT
CASSIAGAGTGELFF